The present TCR beta chain was sequenced within a study of T cells in Graves' hyperthyroidism and ophthalmopathy. Study conclusions and caveats: Within blood appeared most thyroid clonotypes that had expanded above 0.001. Model predictions of ophthalmopathy came a median approximately 6.8 months before onset.

This clonotype was picked up many times. Its matching antigen is unknown. TCR beta CDR3 regions were amplified from RNA. HTBI primers were employed in a first-round RT-PCR of the TCR CDR3. MiXCR, applied by TCRdb to the multiplex PCR reads, yields one record per CDR3 protein. The table records hundreds of thousands of distinct CDR3 sequences, 20% to 25% of them present only once. Patients having uncontrolled infection, another autoimmune disease, pregnancy or lactation were not included. The study based diagnoses on clinical symptoms, serum thyroxine and TRAb, thyroid ultrasound and orbital computed tomography. The CDR3 has 15 amino acids. Germline V gene lookup returns CDR1 SNHLY and CDR2 FYNNEI. Trimming took 4 bases from V and 9 from J, leaving 19 bases between them.

The receptor was derived from a man aged 25 to 40 with Graves' ophthalmopathy. The specimen sequenced was blood. The chain couples TRBV2 to TRBJ2-1; the D gene is possibly TRBD2 (6 bases). The DNA for the CDR3 is TGTGCCAGCAGTGTAGGTCCATCTCGGGGGACTGAGCAGTTCTTC. Translated, it gives CASSVGPSRGTEQFF.